Each of the 32 T cell receptor beta chains below was sequenced from the same sample in a study of sequential checkpoint blockade in melanoma. Data came from immunoSEQ multiplex PCR; TCRdb stores just in-frame clones and leaves some out. Among tens of thousands of clones listed, roughly 80% were seen once. The treatment denotes: randomized to nivolumab then ipilimumab (arm A) or the reverse (arm B). Source: CD8+ T cells sorted from blood (inferred from file names), taken from a patient given nivolumab and ipilimumab in sequence. These receptor sequences come from a human donor with melanoma.

The rearrangement joins TRBV7-9 to TRBJ2-2; 9 bases are a match to TRBD2. Germline lookup yields CDR1 SEHNR and CDR2 FQNEAQ (reference sequence). J gave up 5 bases and V 1 base, and 11 bases lay outside the gene matches. This CDR3 is 18 amino acids long. The CDR3 here is CASSLEAGGPPGTGELFF. DNA for the CDR3: TGTGCCAGCAGCTTAGAGGCGGGAGGGCCCCCAGGAACCGGGGAGCTGTTTTTT.

The chain is built from TRBV30 and TRBJ1-6, with no clear D. The V gene lost 1 base and the J gene lost 4 bases, with 11 bases spanning the gap. Germline V CDR1 and CDR2: GTSNPN, SVGIG (reference sequence). CDR3 length: 15 residues. DNA for the CDR3: TGTGCCTGGAGTGATGGGTCAGCGTATAATTCACCCCTCCACTTT. Amino acid sequence: CAWSDGSAYNSPLHF.

The chain has TRBV5-1 and TRBJ1-1; a possible D gene is TRBD1 (5 bases). The V end was cut by 0 bases, the J end by 4 bases, with 13 bases between. The CDR3 extends over 15 amino acids. Germline assignment: CDR1 SGHRS and CDR2 YFSETQ. The CDR3 protein is CASSLVAGRSTEAFF. The CDR3 DNA sequence: TGCGCCAGCAGCTTGGTGGCAGGGAGGAGCACTGAAGCTTTCTTT.

The gene calls are TRBV6-1 and TRBJ2-7; D is unresolved. The V gene's germline CDR1 is MNHNS and CDR2 SASEGT. V shed 2 bases and J shed 2 bases, with 10 bases lying between them. The CDR3 contains 14 residues. DNA of the CDR3: TGTGCCAGCAGTGAATATTTTTCTGCCTACGAGCAGTACTTC. Amino acid sequence: CASSEYFSAYEQYF.

The V and J genes are TRBV5-6 and TRBJ2-5; D gene uncertain. The J call may be incorrect, as the DNA end agrees better with TRBJ2-7. The CDR3 contains 14 residues. Germline V gene lookup returns CDR1 SGHDT and CDR2 YYEEEE. The CDR3 sequence is CASSLMVRSYEQYF. CDR3 DNA: TGTGCCAGCAGCTTAATGGTCCGATCCTACGAGCAGTACTTC.

This clone was seen only once. CDR3: CASSEPEKGSDTQYF. The CDR3 DNA follows: TGTGCCAGCAGTGAACCGGAGAAGGGGTCGGATACGCAGTATTTT. V and J are TRBV2 and TRBJ2-3; TRBD1 is a possible D gene (5 bases). The germline gives CDR1 SNHLY, CDR2 FYNNEI. Trimming removed 2 bases from V and 6 bases from J, with 15 bases in between. There are 15 residues in the CDR3.

V is TRBV27 and J is TRBJ2-7; 8 nucleotides line up with TRBD2. The V gene end was trimmed by 2 bases and the J gene end by 3 bases; junction bases not matched to a gene: 6. The CDR3 runs to 15 residues. Germline CDR1 and CDR2: MNHEY and SMNVEV (reference sequence). The DNA for the CDR3 is TGTGCCAGCAGTTTAGAGGCGGGGGGCTTCTACGAGCAGTACTTC. It yields the protein CASSLEAGGFYEQYF.

The rearrangement joins TRBV19 to TRBJ1-2; tentatively, D is TRBD1 (6 bases). V was trimmed by 9 bases and J by 8 bases, leaving 16 bases between them. CDR3 length: 12 amino acids. Germline CDR1 LNHDA, CDR2 SQIVND (reference sequence). The CDR3 DNA sequence: TGTGCCAGCTCGACAGGCATATCGGGCTACACCTTC. Translating gives CASSTGISGYTF.

The chain combines TRBV7-9 with TRBJ2-5, with 11 bases fitting TRBD2. Germline CDR1 and CDR2: SEHNR and FQNEAQ (reference sequence). The CDR3 length is 15 residues. The J segment lost 5 bases and the V segment lost 3 bases, leaving 5 bases of the junction unmatched. The CDR3 sequence is CASSFLAGGGETQYF. The CDR3 DNA reads as TGTGCCAGCAGCTTCCTAGCGGGGGGCGGGGAGACCCAGTACTTC.

The chain combines TRBV11-2 with TRBJ2-4; D is uncertain. Germline V lookup: CDR1 SGHAT, CDR2 FQNNGV. V lost 5 bases and J lost 5, with 7 bases in between. This CDR3 has 12 residues. The CDR3 DNA reads TGTGCCAGCAGCCCGTCGGAAAACATTCAGTACTTC. Protein product: CASSPSENIQYF.

This clone was observed once. CDR3 DNA: TGTGCCAGCAGCATCGTAGACAGGGACCACGAGCAGTACTTC. Encoded protein: CASSIVDRDHEQYF. J is TRBJ2-7 and V is TRBV7-9; 7 bases align to TRBD1. Unmatched junction bases numbered 9, after V lost 5 bases and J lost 5 bases. Germline lookup yields CDR1 SEHNR and CDR2 FQNEAQ (reference sequence). The CDR3 extends over 14 amino acids.

V and J are TRBV4-3 and TRBJ2-7, with D hard to call. Between the trimmed V and J ends, which lost 2 bases and 0 bases, there was a span of 11 bases. Per germline, CDR1 LGHNA and CDR2 YSLEER. This CDR3 is built from 15 residues. CDR3 amino acids: CASSQSRGVSYEQYF. DNA of the CDR3: TGCGCCAGCAGCCAATCCCGAGGAGTCTCCTACGAGCAGTACTTC.

The genes are TRBV27 and TRBJ1-1, with D maybe TRBD1 (5 bases). This CDR3 region has 16 residues. Germline values: CDR1 MNHEY, CDR2 SMNVEV (reference sequence). V was cut by 2 bases and J by 7 bases, with 20 bases left in between. The DNA of the CDR3 is TGTGCCAGCAGTTTAGGTCCAGGGTCCTGGAAGGGTGAAGCTTTCTTT. Translating it yields CASSLGPGSWKGEAFF.

The chain has TRBV4-1 and TRBJ1-5; D is uncertain. Germline CDR1 is MGHRA and CDR2 is YSYEKL. The CDR3 sequence is 17 residues long. V was pared by 3 bases and J by 3 bases, with 18 bases between. The CDR3 loop is CASSQRILTTLNQPQHF. In DNA form, the CDR3 reads TGCGCCAGCAGCCAGCGGATACTCACTACTCTCAATCAGCCCCAGCATTTT.

CDR3 DNA sequence: TGCGCCAGCAGCCCCCCGGACAGCGGGGAGCTGTTTTTT. Translated, it gives CASSPPDSGELFF. The chain combines TRBV5-1 with TRBJ2-2; maybe TRBD1 (6 bases). Trimming removed 4 bases at V and 7 bases at J, with 11 bases between. The CDR3 has 13 amino acids. Germline V gives CDR1 SGHRS, CDR2 YFSETQ.

This clone is medium-sized (0.01 to 0.1%). V usage is TRBV19 and J usage is TRBJ1-1; 9 bases fit TRBD1. The V and J ends lost 4 bases and 2 bases, in that order; junction bases with no gene match: 5. The CDR3 sequence is 15 residues long. Looked up from germline, CDR1 is LNHDA and CDR2 is SQIVND (reference sequence). The CDR3: CASSTSDRGNTEAFF. The CDR3 DNA is TGTGCCAGTAGTACATCGGACAGGGGAAACACTGAAGCTTTCTTT. Variable domain in full (rest from reference TRBV19 and TRBJ1-1): DGGITQSPKYLFRKEGQNVTLSCEQNLNHDAMYWYRQDPGQGLRLIYYSQIVNDFQKGDIAEGYSVSREKKESFPLTVTSAQKNPTAFYLCASSTSDRGNTEAFFGQGTRLTVV.

J is TRBJ2-5 and V is TRBV6-5; D is undetermined. Germline V gene data show CDR1 as MNHEY and CDR2 as SVGAGI. The CDR3 extends over 15 amino acids. Deletions cut 2 bases from V and 5 bases from J, with 15 bases between. CDR3 loop: CASSYQTDPRETQYF. CDR3 nucleotide sequence: TGTGCCAGCAGTTACCAGACTGACCCCCGGGAGACCCAGTACTTC.

The chain combines TRBV7-9 with TRBJ2-5; tentatively, D is TRBD2 (5 bases). V lost 3 bases, J lost 3 bases, and 11 bases lay in between. CDR1 is SEHNR and CDR2 is FQNEAQ in the germline V gene (reference sequence). The CDR3 sequence is 14 residues long. The CDR3 nucleotides are TGTGCCAGCAGCTTCGGACTGGGAAAAGAGACCCAGTACTTC. It specifies CASSFGLGKETQYF.

This clone was found a few times. The V gene is TRBV6-1, the J gene TRBJ1-4, with 8 positions matching TRBD1. Germline lookup yields CDR1 MNHNS and CDR2 SASEGT. This CDR3 is 16 amino acids long. V dropped 0 bases and J dropped 8; count of bases not matched to a gene: 8. This CDR3 is CASSEAIGQGIEKLFF. CDR3 coding DNA: TGTGCCAGCAGTGAAGCGATCGGACAGGGAATAGAAAAACTGTTTTTT.

The chain links TRBV28 to TRBJ2-7; possible D gene TRBD2, 5 bases. Trimming cost V 3 bases and J 3 bases, with 12 bases left between them. The CDR3 extends over 14 amino acids. The germline gives CDR1 MDHEN, CDR2 SYDVKM. In DNA form, the CDR3 reads TGTGCCAGCAGTTTTGGGAGCGGCCTCTACGAGCAGTACTTC. Its protein product is CASSFGSGLYEQYF. Looking up the rest from reference TRBV28 and TRBJ2-7 gives the full variable domain: DVKVTQSSRYLVKRTGEKVFLECVQDMDHENMFWYRQDPGLGLRLIYFSYDVKMKEKGDIPEGYSVSREKKERFSLILESASTNQTSMYLCASSFGSGLYEQYFGPGTRLTVT.

The CDR3 DNA sequence: TGTGCCAGCAGTGATATGTTGAACACTGAAGCTTTCTTT. Amino acids: CASSDMLNTEAFF. The chain uses TRBV6-1 and TRBJ1-1; no clear D gene. Deletions cut 3 bases from V and 0 bases from J, with 5 bases between. Germline loops: CDR1 MNHNS, CDR2 SASEGT. The CDR3 sequence is 13 residues long.

In this sample, this clone turned up a few times. This chain uses TRBV10-1 with TRBJ2-1; a weak D match, TRBD2 (6 bases). Per the germline V gene, CDR1 is WNHNN and CDR2 is SYGVQD (reference sequence). With 3 bases removed from V and 7 bases from J, the gap between germline ends came to 19 bases. The CDR3 sequence is 16 residues long. CDR3 nucleotides: TGCGCCAGCAGTGACCTGTCCGGGGGAATCGGTAATGAGCAGTTCTTC. Amino acid sequence: CASSDLSGGIGNEQFF.

The gene calls are TRBV5-5 and TRBJ1-1, with D hard to call. The CDR3 consists of 13 residues. Trimming shortened V by 0 bases and J by 0 bases, and 3 bases separated the two germline ends. Germline values: CDR1 SGHKS, CDR2 YYEKEE (reference sequence). CDR3 coding DNA: TGTGCCAGCAGCTTGGGAGTGAACACTGAAGCTTTCTTT. This gives the protein CASSLGVNTEAFF. Looking up the rest from reference TRBV5-5 and TRBJ1-1 gives the full variable domain: DAGVTQSPTHLIKTRGQQVTLRCSPISGHKSVSWYQQVLGQGPQFIFQYYEKEERGRGNFPDRFSARQFPNYSSELNVNALLLGDSALYLCASSLGVNTEAFFGQGTRLTVV.

The chain has TRBV27 and TRBJ2-1; TRBD2 is a possible D gene (5 bases). CDR1 and CDR2 from the germline V gene are MNHEY and SMNVEV (reference sequence). With 3 bases removed from V and 6 bases from J, the gap between germline ends came to 9 bases. The CDR3 totals 13 residues. CDR3 nucleotide sequence: TGTGCCAGCAGTTTCCGCGGAGGCAATGAGCAGTTCTTC. Encoded protein: CASSFRGGNEQFF.

This chain links TRBV5-1 with TRBJ2-2; 14 positions match TRBD2. The CDR3 runs to 16 residues. CDR1 SGHRS and CDR2 YFSETQ come from the germline V gene. After removal of 4 bases from V and 6 bases from J, the junction contained 5 bases not matched to a gene. CDR3 loop: CASSPTSGRAPGELFF. CDR3 in DNA: TGCGCCAGCAGCCCGACTAGCGGGAGGGCCCCCGGGGAGCTGTTTTTT.

J is TRBJ2-5 and V is TRBV25-1, with a tentative D call TRBD2 (6 bases). Judging by the DNA end, TRBJ2-7 fits better; the J call may be wrong. There are 13 residues in the CDR3. CDR1 and CDR2 (germline): MGHDK, SYGVNS. CDR3 DNA sequence: TGTGCCAGCAGTATCGCGCGGGGATACGAGCAGTACTTC. Its protein product is CASSIARGYEQYF.

The sample holds a few counts of this clone. The chain recombines TRBV10-3 with TRBJ2-2; D uncertain. Looked up from germline, CDR1 is ENHRY and CDR2 is SYGVKD. V was trimmed by 6 bases and J by 0 bases, leaving 17 bases between them. The CDR3 runs to 17 residues. In nucleotides, the CDR3 is TGTGCCATCAGAGACCTCCCGAGACTGTCGAACACCGGGGAGCTGTTTTTT. It encodes CAIRDLPRLSNTGELFF.

This chain's CDR3 is CASSWGTGVVYYGYTF. The DNA for the CDR3 is TGTGCCAGCAGTTGGGGGACAGGGGTTGTTTACTATGGCTACACCTTC. The chain employs TRBV5-6 and TRBJ1-2; TRBD1 matches at 10 bases. The CDR3 runs to 16 residues. In germline, CDR1 is SGHDT, CDR2 YYEEEE. V shed 5 bases, J shed 3 bases, and the junction held 10 bases outside the gene matches. The variable domain in full, with the rest retrieved from reference TRBV5-6 and TRBJ1-2, is DAGVTQSPTHLIKTRGQQVTLRCSPKSGHDTVSWYQQALGQGPQFIFQYYEEEERQRGNFPDRFSGHQFPNYSSELNVNALLLGDSALYLCASSWGTGVVYYGYTFGSGTRLTVV.

Only one count was recorded for this clone. The rearrangement uses TRBV19 and TRBJ2-7, with TRBD2 matching over 7 bases. The J segment lost 0 bases and the V segment lost 6 bases, leaving 8 bases of the junction unmatched. The germline gives CDR1 LNHDA, CDR2 SQIVND (reference sequence). The CDR3 consists of 15 residues. The CDR3 loop is CASSPVAGSSYEQYF. CDR3 nucleotides: TGTGCCAGTAGCCCCGTAGCGGGTAGCTCCTACGAGCAGTACTTC.

The chain couples TRBV27 to TRBJ2-4; D not certain. With 4 bases removed from V and 7 bases from J, the gap between germline ends came to 11 bases. CDR1 is MNHEY, CDR2 SMNVEV, per germline (reference sequence). The CDR3 sequence is 13 residues long. The CDR3 protein is CASSSSGLNIQYF. The DNA of the CDR3 is TGTGCCAGCAGTTCCTCCGGGTTGAACATTCAGTACTTC.

This sequence joins TRBV27 and TRBJ2-5; TRBD2 agrees at 11 bases. Trimming removed 10 bases from V and 11 bases from J; junction bases left unmatched: 12. Germline V gene data show CDR1 as MNHEY and CDR2 as SMNVEV (reference sequence). The CDR3 consists of 13 residues. The CDR3 DNA reads as TGTGCCACACAACTAGCGGGAGTAGGGGAGCAGTACTTC. Protein product: CATQLAGVGEQYF.

This clone was picked up a small number of times. This chain connects TRBV10-3 to TRBJ2-1; 11 bases line up with TRBD1. The CDR3 sequence is 15 residues long. The germline CDR1 and CDR2 sequences are ENHRY and SYGVKD. V gave up 0 bases and J gave up 9 bases; unmatched junction bases: 4. The CDR3 DNA sequence: TGTGCCATCAGTGAGTCAGGACAGGGGGCTATTGAGCAGTTCTTC. Translation: CAISESGQGAIEQFF.